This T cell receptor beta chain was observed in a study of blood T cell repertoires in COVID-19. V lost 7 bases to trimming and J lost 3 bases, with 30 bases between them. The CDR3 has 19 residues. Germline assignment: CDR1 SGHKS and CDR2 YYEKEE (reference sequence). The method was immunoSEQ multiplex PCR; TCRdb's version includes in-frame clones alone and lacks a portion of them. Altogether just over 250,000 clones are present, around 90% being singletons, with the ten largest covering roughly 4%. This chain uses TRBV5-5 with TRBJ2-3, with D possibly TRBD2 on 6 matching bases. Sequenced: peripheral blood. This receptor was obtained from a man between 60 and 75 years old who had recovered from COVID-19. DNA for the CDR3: TGTGCCAGCCTCCACGTGACGGGTTTTTCCGGGGGAGTGACAGATACGCAGTATTTT. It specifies CASLHVTGFSGGVTDTQYF. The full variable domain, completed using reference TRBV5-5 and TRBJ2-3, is DAGVTQSPTHLIKTRGQQVTLRCSPISGHKSVSWYQQVLGQGPQFIFQYYEKEERGRGNFPDRFSARQFPNYSSELNVNALLLGDSALYLCASLHVTGFSGGVTDTQYFGPGTRLTVL.